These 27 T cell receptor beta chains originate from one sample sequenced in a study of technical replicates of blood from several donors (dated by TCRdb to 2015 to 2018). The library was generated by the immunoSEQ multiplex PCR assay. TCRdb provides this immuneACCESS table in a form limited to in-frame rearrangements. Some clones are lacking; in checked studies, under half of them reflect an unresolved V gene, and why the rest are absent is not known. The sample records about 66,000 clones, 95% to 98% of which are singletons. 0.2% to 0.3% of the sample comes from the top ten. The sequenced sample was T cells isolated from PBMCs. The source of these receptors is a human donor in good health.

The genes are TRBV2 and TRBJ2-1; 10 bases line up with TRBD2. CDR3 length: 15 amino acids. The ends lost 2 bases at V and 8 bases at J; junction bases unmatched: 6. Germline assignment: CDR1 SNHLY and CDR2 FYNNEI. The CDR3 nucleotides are TGTGCCAGCAGTGAATGGAGCGGGAGGGGCGATGAGCAGTTCTTC. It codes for CASSEWSGRGDEQFF. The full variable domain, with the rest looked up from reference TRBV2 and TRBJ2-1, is EPEVTQTPSHQVTQMGQEVILRCVPISNHLYFYWYRQILGQKVEFLVSFYNNEISEKSEIFDDQFSVERPDGSNFTLKIRSTKLEDSAMYFCASSEWSGRGDEQFFGPGTRLTVL.

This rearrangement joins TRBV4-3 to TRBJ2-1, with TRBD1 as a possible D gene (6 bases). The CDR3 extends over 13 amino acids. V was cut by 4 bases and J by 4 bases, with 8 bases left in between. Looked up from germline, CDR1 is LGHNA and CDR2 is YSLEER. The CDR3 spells CASSPTGYNEQFF. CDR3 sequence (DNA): TGCGCCAGCAGCCCCACAGGGTACAATGAGCAGTTCTTC.

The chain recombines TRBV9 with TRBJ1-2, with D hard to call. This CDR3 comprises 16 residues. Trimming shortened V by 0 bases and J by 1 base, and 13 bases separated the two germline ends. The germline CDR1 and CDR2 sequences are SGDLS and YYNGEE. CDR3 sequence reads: CASSVDPQLINYGYTF. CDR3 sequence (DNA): TGTGCCAGCAGCGTAGATCCCCAACTAATTAACTATGGCTACACCTTC.

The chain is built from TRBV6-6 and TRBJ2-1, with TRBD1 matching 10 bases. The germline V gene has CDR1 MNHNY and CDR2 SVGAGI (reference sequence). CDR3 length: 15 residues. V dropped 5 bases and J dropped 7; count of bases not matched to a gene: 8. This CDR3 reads CASSPPGQGRNEQFF. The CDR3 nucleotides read TGTGCCAGCAGTCCGCCGGGACAGGGGCGTAATGAGCAGTTCTTC.

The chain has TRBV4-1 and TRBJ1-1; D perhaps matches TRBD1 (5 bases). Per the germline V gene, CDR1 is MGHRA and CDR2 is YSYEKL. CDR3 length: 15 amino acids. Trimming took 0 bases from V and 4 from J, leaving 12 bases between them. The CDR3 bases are TGCGCCAGCAGCCAAGAAACCCAGGGAGGCACTGAAGCTTTCTTT. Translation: CASSQETQGGTEAFF.

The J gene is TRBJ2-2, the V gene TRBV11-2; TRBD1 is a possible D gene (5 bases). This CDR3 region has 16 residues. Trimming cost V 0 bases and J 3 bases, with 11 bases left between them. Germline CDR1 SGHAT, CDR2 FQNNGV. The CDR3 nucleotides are TGTGCCAGCAGCTTAGAGAATAGGGGATACACCGGGGAGCTGTTTTTT. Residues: CASSLENRGYTGELFF.

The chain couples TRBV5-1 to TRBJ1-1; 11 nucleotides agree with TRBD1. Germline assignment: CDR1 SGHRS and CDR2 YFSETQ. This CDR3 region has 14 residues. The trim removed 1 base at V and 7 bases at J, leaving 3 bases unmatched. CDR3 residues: CASSLLGQGDEAFF. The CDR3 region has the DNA TGCGCCAGCAGCTTGTTGGGACAGGGGGATGAAGCTTTCTTT. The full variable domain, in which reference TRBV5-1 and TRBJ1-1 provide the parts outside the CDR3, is KAGVTQTPRYLIKTRGQQVTLSCSPISGHRSVSWYQQTPGQGLQFLFEYFSETQRNKGNFPGRFSGRQFSNSRSEMNVSTLELGDSALYLCASSLLGQGDEAFFGQGTRLTVV.

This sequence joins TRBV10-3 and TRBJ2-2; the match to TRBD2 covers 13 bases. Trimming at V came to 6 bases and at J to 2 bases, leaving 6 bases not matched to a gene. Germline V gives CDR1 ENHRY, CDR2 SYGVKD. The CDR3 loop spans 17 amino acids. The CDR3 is CAISTSGRDHNTGELFF. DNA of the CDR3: TGTGCCATCAGCACTAGCGGGAGGGATCATAACACCGGGGAGCTGTTTTTT.

The CDR3 nucleotides are TGTGCCAGCAGCGTAGGATATAGCAATGAGCAGTTCTTC. This codes for CASSVGYSNEQFF. The chain is built from TRBV9 and TRBJ2-1; D gene unclear. This CDR3 has 13 residues. Per the germline V gene, CDR1 is SGDLS and CDR2 is YYNGEE. Trimming cost V 0 bases and J 6 bases, with 7 bases left between them.

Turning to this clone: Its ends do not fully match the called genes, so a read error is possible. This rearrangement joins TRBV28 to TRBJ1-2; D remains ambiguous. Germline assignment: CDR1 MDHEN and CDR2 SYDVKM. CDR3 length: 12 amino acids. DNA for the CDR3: TGTGCCAGCATTTCCCGGGGAGCCCAAGGGTTCTTC. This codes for CASISRGAQGFF.

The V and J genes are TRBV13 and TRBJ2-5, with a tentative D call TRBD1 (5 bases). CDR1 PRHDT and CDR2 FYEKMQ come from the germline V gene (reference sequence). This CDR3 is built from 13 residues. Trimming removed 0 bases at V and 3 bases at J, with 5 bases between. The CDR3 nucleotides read TGTGCCAGCAGCTTAGGACAGGAAGAGACCCAGTACTTC. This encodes CASSLGQEETQYF.

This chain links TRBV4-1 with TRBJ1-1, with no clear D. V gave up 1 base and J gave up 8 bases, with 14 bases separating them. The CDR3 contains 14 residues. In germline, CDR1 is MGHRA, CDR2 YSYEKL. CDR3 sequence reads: CASSQGVRSNEAFF. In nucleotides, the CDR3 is TGCGCCAGCAGCCAAGGGGTACGGAGCAACGAAGCTTTCTTT.

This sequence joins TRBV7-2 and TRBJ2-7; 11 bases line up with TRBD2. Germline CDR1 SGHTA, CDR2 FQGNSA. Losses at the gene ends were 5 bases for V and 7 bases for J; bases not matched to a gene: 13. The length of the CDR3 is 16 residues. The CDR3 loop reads CASSRTVAGGPDEQYF. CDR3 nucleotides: TGTGCCAGCAGCCGAACTGTAGCGGGAGGGCCGGATGAGCAGTACTTC. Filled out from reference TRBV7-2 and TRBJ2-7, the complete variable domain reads GAGVSQSPSNKVTEKGKDVELRCDPISGHTALYWYRQSLGQGLEFLIYFQGNSAPDKSGLPSDRFSAERTGGSVSTLTIQRTQQEDSAVYLCASSRTVAGGPDEQYFGPGTRLTVT.

For the CDR3, the DNA is TGTGCCATGACAGACAGGGCATCGGCCGAGCAGTACTTC. The encoded protein is CAMTDRASAEQYF. This chain links TRBV10-3 with TRBJ2-7, with 7 bases matching TRBD1. The germline gives CDR1 ENHRY, CDR2 SYGVKD. V dropped 9 bases and J dropped 6; count of bases not matched to a gene: 11. CDR3 size: 13 residues.

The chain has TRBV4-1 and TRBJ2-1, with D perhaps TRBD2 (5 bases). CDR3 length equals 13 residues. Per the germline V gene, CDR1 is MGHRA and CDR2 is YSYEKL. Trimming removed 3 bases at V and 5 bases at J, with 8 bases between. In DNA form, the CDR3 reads TGCGCCAGCAGCCACGGACTGCACAATGAGCAGTTCTTC. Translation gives CASSHGLHNEQFF.

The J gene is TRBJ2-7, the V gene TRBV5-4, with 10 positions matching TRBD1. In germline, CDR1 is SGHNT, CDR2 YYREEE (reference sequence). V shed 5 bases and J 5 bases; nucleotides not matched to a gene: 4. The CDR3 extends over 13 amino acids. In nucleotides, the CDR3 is TGTGCCAGCAGGAGGGACAGGGGCCACGAGCAGTACTTC. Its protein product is CASRRDRGHEQYF.

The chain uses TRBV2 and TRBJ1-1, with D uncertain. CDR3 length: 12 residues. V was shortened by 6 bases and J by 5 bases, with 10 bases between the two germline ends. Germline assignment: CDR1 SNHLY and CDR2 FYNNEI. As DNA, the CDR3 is TGTGCCAGCAGAAGAGGGCTGACTGAAGCTTTCTTT. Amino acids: CASRRGLTEAFF.

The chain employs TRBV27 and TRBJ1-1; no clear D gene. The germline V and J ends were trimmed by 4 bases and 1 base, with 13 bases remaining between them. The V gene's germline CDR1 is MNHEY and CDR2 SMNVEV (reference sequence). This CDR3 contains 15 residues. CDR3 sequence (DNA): TGTGCCAGCAGTTCCGGCGGGGTTTGGAACACTGAAGCTTTCTTT. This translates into CASSSGGVWNTEAFF.

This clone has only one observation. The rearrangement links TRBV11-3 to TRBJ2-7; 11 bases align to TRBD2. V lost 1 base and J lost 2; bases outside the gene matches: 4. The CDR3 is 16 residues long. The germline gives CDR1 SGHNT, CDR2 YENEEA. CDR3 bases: TGTGCCAGCAGCTTAGGAACTAGCGGGAGTACCTACGAGCAGTACTTC. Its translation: CASSLGTSGSTYEQYF.

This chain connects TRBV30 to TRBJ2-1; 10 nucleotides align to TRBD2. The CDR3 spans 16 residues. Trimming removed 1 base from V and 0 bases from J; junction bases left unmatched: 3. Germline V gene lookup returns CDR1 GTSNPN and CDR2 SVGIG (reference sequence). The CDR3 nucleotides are TGTGCCTGGAGTGGAGCGGGAGGGAGCTCCTACAATGAGCAGTTCTTC. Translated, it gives CAWSGAGGSSYNEQFF.

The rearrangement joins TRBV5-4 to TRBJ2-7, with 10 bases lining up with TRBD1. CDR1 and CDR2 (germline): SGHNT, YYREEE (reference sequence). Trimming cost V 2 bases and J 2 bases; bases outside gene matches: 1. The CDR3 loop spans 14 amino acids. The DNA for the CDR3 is TGTGCCAGCAGCTTAGGGACAGGGGCCTACGAGCAGTACTTC. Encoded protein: CASSLGTGAYEQYF.

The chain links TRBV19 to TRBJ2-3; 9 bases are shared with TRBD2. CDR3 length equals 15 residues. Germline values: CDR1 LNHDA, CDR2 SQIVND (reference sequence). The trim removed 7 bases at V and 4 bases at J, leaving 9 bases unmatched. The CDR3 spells CASNVKGLAADTQYF. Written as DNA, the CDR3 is TGTGCCAGTAATGTGAAGGGACTAGCTGCAGATACGCAGTATTTT.

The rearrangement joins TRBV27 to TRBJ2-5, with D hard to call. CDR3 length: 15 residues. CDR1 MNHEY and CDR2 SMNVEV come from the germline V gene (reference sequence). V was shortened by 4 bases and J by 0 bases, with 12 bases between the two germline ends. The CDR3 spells CASSSSGWYQETQYF. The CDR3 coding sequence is TGTGCCAGCAGTTCCTCGGGTTGGTACCAAGAGACCCAGTACTTC.

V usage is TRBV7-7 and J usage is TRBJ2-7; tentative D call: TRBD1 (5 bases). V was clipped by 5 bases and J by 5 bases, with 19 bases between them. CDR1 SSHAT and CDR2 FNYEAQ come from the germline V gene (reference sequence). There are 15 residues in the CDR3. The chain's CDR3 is CASSPGAPLNHEQYF. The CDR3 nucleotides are TGTGCCAGCAGCCCTGGGGCGCCTCTTAACCACGAGCAGTACTTC.

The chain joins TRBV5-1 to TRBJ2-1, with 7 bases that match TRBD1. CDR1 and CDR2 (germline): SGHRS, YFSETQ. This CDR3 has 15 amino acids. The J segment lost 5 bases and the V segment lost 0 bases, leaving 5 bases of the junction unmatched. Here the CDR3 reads CASSLGGGRDNEQFF. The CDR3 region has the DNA TGCGCCAGCAGCTTGGGAGGGGGCAGGGACAATGAGCAGTTCTTC.

CDR3 nucleotides: TGCGCCAGCAGTGTTCGGGAGAACACTGAAGCTTTCTTT. Translation gives CASSVRENTEAFF. The chain employs TRBV10-1 and TRBJ1-1; unclear D gene. The V and J ends lost 4 bases and 1 base respectively, with 7 bases between them. The CDR3 is made up of 13 amino acids. Germline CDR1 and CDR2: WNHNN and SYGVQD (reference sequence).

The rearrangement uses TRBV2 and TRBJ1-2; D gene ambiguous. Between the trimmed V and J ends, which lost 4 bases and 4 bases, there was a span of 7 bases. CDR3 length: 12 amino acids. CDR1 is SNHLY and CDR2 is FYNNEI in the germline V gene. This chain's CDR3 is CASSVASYGYTF. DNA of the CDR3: TGTGCCAGCAGTGTGGCCAGCTATGGCTACACCTTC.